These T cell receptor beta chains were read from a single sample in a study of blood T cell repertoires in COVID-19. Libraries were prepared by immunoSEQ multiplex PCR; TCRdb keeps only in-frame clonotypes and omits some of them. The sample shows about 350,000 clones, 88% of them seen only once. Material: PBMCs or T cells enriched from blood (not recorded which). All receptors come from a woman in her twenties or thirties who had been exposed to COVID-19. Both conserved end residues are part of each CDR3. A D gene is named only where the DNA matches it firmly. Clone sizes are given selectively: once, few, many, or a class where the clone is expanded.

v_call: TRBV28; j_call: TRBJ1-5; d_call: NA; clone_size: NA; cdr3_aa: CASILGGGGQPQHF; cdr3_nt: TGTGCCAGCATCCTTGGGGGCGGGGGACAGCCCCAGCATTTT
v_call: TRBV18; j_call: TRBJ1-5; d_call: NA; clone_size: NA; cdr3_aa: CASSAGGPASNQPQHF; cdr3_nt: TGTGCCAGCTCTGCGGGGGGCCCAGCTAGCAATCAGCCCCAGCATTTT
v_call: TRBV18; j_call: TRBJ1-1; d_call: TRBD1; clone_size: NA; cdr3_aa: CASSPLGQGAGNTEAFF; cdr3_nt: TGTGCCAGCTCACCACTTGGGCAGGGGGCAGGGAACACTGAAGCTTTCTTT
v_call: TRBV20-1; j_call: TRBJ1-2; d_call: NA; clone_size: NA; cdr3_aa: CSPIHSGGYTF; cdr3_nt: TGCAGTCCAATACACAGTGGTGGCTACACCTTC
v_call: TRBV25-1; j_call: TRBJ2-2; d_call: NA; clone_size: NA; cdr3_aa: CASSEGLVGTGELFF; cdr3_nt: TGTGCCAGCAGTGAAGGGCTCGTAGGCACCGGGGAGCTGTTTTTT
v_call: TRBV5-4; j_call: TRBJ2-3; d_call: TRBD2; clone_size: NA; cdr3_aa: CASSLGGLAGGTDTQYF; cdr3_nt: TGTGCCAGCAGCTTGGGGGGACTAGCGGGAGGCACAGATACGCAGTATTTT
v_call: TRBV5-1; j_call: TRBJ2-1; d_call: NA; clone_size: NA; cdr3_aa: CASSLELGSYNEQFF; cdr3_nt: TGCGCCAGCAGCCTAGAACTAGGATCCTACAATGAGCAGTTCTTC
v_call: TRBV20-1; j_call: TRBJ2-7; d_call: NA; clone_size: NA; cdr3_aa: CSASRAGNPVFYEQYF; cdr3_nt: TGCAGTGCTAGTCGGGCAGGGAACCCTGTTTTCTACGAGCAGTACTTC
v_call: TRBV14; j_call: TRBJ1-2; d_call: TRBD1; clone_size: NA; cdr3_aa: CASSQGQGARGYTF; cdr3_nt: TGTGCCAGCAGCCAGGGACAGGGGGCGCGTGGCTACACCTTC
v_call: TRBV27; j_call: TRBJ2-3; d_call: TRBD1; clone_size: NA; cdr3_aa: CASSPRGRGTDTQYF; cdr3_nt: TGTGCCAGCAGTCCAAGGGGGCGCGGGACAGATACGCAGTATTTT
v_call: TRBV28; j_call: TRBJ2-1; d_call: TRBD2; clone_size: NA; cdr3_aa: CASSSSAGVGYNEQFF; cdr3_nt: TGTGCCAGCAGTTCCTCAGCGGGAGTGGGCTACAATGAGCAGTTCTTC
v_call: TRBV6-5; j_call: TRBJ1-6; d_call: TRBD1; clone_size: NA; cdr3_aa: CASSPRTGNSPLHF; cdr3_nt: TGTGCCAGCAGCCCGAGGACAGGGAATTCACCCCTCCACTTT
v_call: TRBV7-6; j_call: TRBJ2-7; d_call: TRBD2; clone_size: NA; cdr3_aa: CASSPKYILAGGKTYEQYF; cdr3_nt: TGTGCCAGCAGCCCCAAGTATATACTAGCGGGAGGAAAGACCTACGAGCAGTACTTC
v_call: TRBV6-5; j_call: TRBJ1-2; d_call: NA; clone_size: once; cdr3_aa: CASTLDGDLDGYTF; cdr3_nt: TGTGCCAGCACCTTAGACGGGGATCTCGATGGCTACACCTTC
v_call: TRBV9; j_call: TRBJ1-2; d_call: TRBD1; clone_size: NA; cdr3_aa: CASSVGTGGLTGYGYTF; cdr3_nt: TGTGCCAGCAGCGTAGGGACAGGCGGCCTAACTGGCTATGGCTACACCTTC
v_call: TRBV3-1/TRBV3-2; j_call: TRBJ1-1; d_call: NA; clone_size: NA; cdr3_aa: CASSQGGGEAFF; cdr3_nt: TGTGCCAGCAGCCAAGGGGGGGGTGAAGCTTTCTTT
v_call: TRBV18; j_call: TRBJ2-7; d_call: NA; clone_size: NA; cdr3_aa: CASSPDSGRGDEQYF; cdr3_nt: TGTGCCAGCTCACCAGACAGTGGACGTGGGGACGAGCAGTACTTC
v_call: TRBV27; j_call: TRBJ1-1; d_call: NA; clone_size: NA; cdr3_aa: CASRSGGYTEAFF; cdr3_nt: TGTGCCAGCAGAAGTGGCGGGTACACTGAAGCTTTCTTT
v_call: TRBV5-1; j_call: TRBJ2-3; d_call: TRBD2; clone_size: NA; cdr3_aa: CASSSGLAGGITSTDTQYF; cdr3_nt: TGCGCCAGCAGCTCGGGACTAGCGGGAGGGATAACTAGCACAGATACGCAGTATTTT
v_call: TRBV28; j_call: TRBJ1-2; d_call: TRBD1; clone_size: NA; cdr3_aa: CASSSTGDGYTF; cdr3_nt: TGTGCCAGCAGTTCAACAGGGGATGGCTACACCTTC
v_call: TRBV11-2; j_call: TRBJ1-1; d_call: NA; clone_size: NA; cdr3_aa: CASSLTGNTEAFF; cdr3_nt: TGTGCCAGCAGCTTGACAGGGAACACTGAAGCTTTCTTT
v_call: TRBV6-5; j_call: TRBJ1-5; d_call: NA; clone_size: NA; cdr3_aa: CASSPGSNQPQHF; cdr3_nt: TGTGCCAGCAGTCCAGGGAGCAATCAGCCCCAGCATTTT
v_call: TRBV28; j_call: TRBJ1-4; d_call: TRBD1; clone_size: NA; cdr3_aa: CASSLRTGVVSEKLFF; cdr3_nt: TGTGCCAGCAGTCTCCGGACAGGGGTTGTTAGTGAAAAACTGTTTTTT
v_call: TRBV28; j_call: TRBJ2-7; d_call: TRBD1; clone_size: NA; cdr3_aa: CASSPPGQGINEQYF; cdr3_nt: TGTGCCAGCAGTCCCCCGGGACAGGGGATAAACGAGCAGTACTTC
v_call: TRBV6-5; j_call: TRBJ2-7; d_call: TRBD2; clone_size: NA; cdr3_aa: CASSYSPLAGPYEQYF; cdr3_nt: TGTGCCAGCAGTTACTCCCCTCTAGCGGGCCCCTACGAGCAGTACTTC
v_call: TRBV5-1; j_call: TRBJ2-7; d_call: NA; clone_size: NA; cdr3_aa: CASSLETPRVGEQYF; cdr3_nt: TGCGCCAGCAGCTTGGAGACCCCCAGGGTAGGCGAGCAGTACTTC
v_call: TRBV11-3; j_call: TRBJ1-2; d_call: NA; clone_size: NA; cdr3_aa: CASSPTRGSPNGYTF; cdr3_nt: TGTGCCAGCAGCCCCACCCGGGGGAGTCCTAATGGCTACACCTTC
v_call: TRBV3-1/TRBV3-2; j_call: TRBJ2-7; d_call: TRBD2; clone_size: NA; cdr3_aa: CASSPGLAGGSEQYF; cdr3_nt: TGTGCCAGCAGCCCGGGACTAGCGGGAGGAAGCGAGCAGTACTTC
v_call: TRBV3-1/TRBV3-2; j_call: TRBJ2-3; d_call: TRBD2; clone_size: NA; cdr3_aa: CASSQFGLAGFTDTQYF; cdr3_nt: TGTGCCAGCAGCCAATTTGGGCTAGCGGGCTTCACAGATACGCAGTATTTT
v_call: TRBV7-9; j_call: TRBJ1-4; d_call: TRBD1; clone_size: NA; cdr3_aa: CASRPGQGDEKLFF; cdr3_nt: TGTGCCAGCAGGCCGGGACAGGGCGATGAAAAACTGTTTTTT
v_call: TRBV7-2; j_call: TRBJ2-4; d_call: NA; clone_size: NA; cdr3_aa: CASSLRNRDIQYF; cdr3_nt: TGTGCCAGCAGCTTAAGAAACAGGGATATTCAGTACTTC
v_call: TRBV27; j_call: TRBJ2-5; d_call: NA; clone_size: NA; cdr3_aa: CASSPRWADQETQYF; cdr3_nt: TGTGCCAGCAGTCCCCGGTGGGCAGATCAAGAGACCCAGTACTTC
v_call: TRBV14; j_call: TRBJ2-7; d_call: NA; clone_size: NA; cdr3_aa: CASSPRDSFSYEQYF; cdr3_nt: TGTGCCAGCAGTCCCCGAGACAGCTTCTCCTACGAGCAGTACTTC
v_call: TRBV19; j_call: TRBJ1-1; d_call: NA; clone_size: NA; cdr3_aa: CASITQGEAFF; cdr3_nt: TGTGCCAGTATTACGCAGGGTGAAGCTTTCTTT
v_call: TRBV6-5; j_call: TRBJ2-7; d_call: NA; clone_size: NA; cdr3_aa: CASRWGGGSSYEQYF; cdr3_nt: TGTGCCAGCCGCTGGGGGGGCGGGAGCTCCTACGAGCAGTACTTC
v_call: TRBV2; j_call: TRBJ2-6; d_call: NA; clone_size: once; cdr3_aa: CASSGNRAGANVLTF; cdr3_nt: TGTGCCAGCAGTGGTAACAGGGCTGGGGCCAACGTCCTGACTTTC
v_call: TRBV11-3; j_call: TRBJ2-7; d_call: TRBD2; clone_size: NA; cdr3_aa: CASSQTSGGFYEQYF; cdr3_nt: TGTGCCAGCAGCCAGACTAGCGGGGGATTCTACGAGCAGTACTTC
v_call: TRBV7-6; j_call: TRBJ2-2; d_call: TRBD2; clone_size: NA; cdr3_aa: CASSLAASGTVGELFF; cdr3_nt: TGTGCCAGCAGCTTAGCGGCTAGCGGGACGGTCGGGGAGCTGTTTTTT
v_call: TRBV13; j_call: TRBJ1-1; d_call: NA; clone_size: NA; cdr3_aa: CASSLGRGGANTEAFF; cdr3_nt: TGTGCCAGCAGCTTAGGCCGGGGAGGGGCGAACACTGAAGCTTTCTTT
v_call: TRBV9; j_call: TRBJ2-3; d_call: TRBD2; clone_size: NA; cdr3_aa: CASSQLPPGGAGVPDTQYF; cdr3_nt: TGTGCCAGCAGCCAACTACCCCCCGGTGGAGCGGGAGTTCCAGATACGCAGTATTTT
v_call: TRBV28; j_call: TRBJ1-5; d_call: NA; clone_size: NA; cdr3_aa: CASSLGGETGEPQHF; cdr3_nt: TGTGCCAGCAGTTTAGGAGGGGAAACTGGGGAGCCCCAGCATTTT
v_call: TRBV5-1; j_call: TRBJ2-3; d_call: TRBD2; clone_size: NA; cdr3_aa: CASSSLAGGRADTQYF; cdr3_nt: TGCGCCAGCAGCTCTCTAGCGGGAGGGCGCGCAGATACGCAGTATTTT
v_call: TRBV9; j_call: TRBJ2-7; d_call: TRBD2; clone_size: NA; cdr3_aa: CASSVVGGSYEQYF; cdr3_nt: TGTGCCAGCAGCGTAGTAGGCGGGAGCTACGAGCAGTACTTC
v_call: TRBV19; j_call: TRBJ1-1; d_call: TRBD1; clone_size: NA; cdr3_aa: CASSPTDRGLFKDTEAFF; cdr3_nt: TGTGCCAGTAGCCCCACGGACAGGGGTCTTTTTAAGGACACTGAAGCTTTCTTT
v_call: TRBV11-2; j_call: TRBJ1-5; d_call: TRBD1; clone_size: NA; cdr3_aa: CASGRDREESNQPQHF; cdr3_nt: TGTGCCAGCGGTAGGGACAGGGAGGAGAGCAATCAGCCCCAGCATTTT
v_call: TRBV7-9; j_call: TRBJ2-1; d_call: TRBD2; clone_size: NA; cdr3_aa: CASAHAGLAGISYNEQFF; cdr3_nt: TGTGCCAGCGCCCACGCCGGGCTAGCGGGAATTTCCTACAATGAGCAGTTCTTC
v_call: TRBV6-5; j_call: TRBJ2-3; d_call: NA; clone_size: few; cdr3_aa: CASSKRAYTDTQYF; cdr3_nt: TGTGCCAGCAGCAAGCGGGCCTACACAGATACGCAGTATTTT
v_call: TRBV18; j_call: TRBJ1-1; d_call: NA; clone_size: once; cdr3_aa: CASSPNTDTEAFF; cdr3_nt: TGTGCCAGCTCGCCTAATACTGACACTGAAGCTTTCTTT
v_call: TRBV29-1; j_call: TRBJ1-2; d_call: NA; clone_size: NA; cdr3_aa: CSVARDEVEAYGYTF; cdr3_nt: TGCAGCGTTGCTCGTGATGAGGTTGAGGCCTATGGCTACACCTTC
v_call: TRBV18; j_call: TRBJ1-1; d_call: NA; clone_size: NA; cdr3_aa: CASSPQQGNTEAFF; cdr3_nt: TGTGCCAGCTCACCCCAACAGGGGAACACTGAAGCTTTCTTT